The 3 T cell receptor beta chains listed next were all sequenced from one sample in a study of T cell responses to AZD1222 COVID-19 vaccine. Sequencing used immunoSEQ multiplex PCR; TCRdb keeps in-frame clones, though not all of them. The sample shows approximately 71,000 clones, about three quarters of them seen only once. The sample consisted of peripheral blood, taken on day 0 of AZD1222 vaccination. Receptors were obtained from an adult in good health.

In this sample, this clone turned up a few times. J is TRBJ1-6 and V is TRBV18; tentative D call: TRBD1 (6 bases). Trimming stripped 4 bases from V and 6 bases from J, with 19 bases between. From germline, CDR1 is KGHSH and CDR2 LQKENI. The CDR3 is made up of 17 amino acids. The CDR3 DNA is TGTGCCAGCTCACTGACTTTGGGGGCGCGAGGTAATTCACCCCTCCACTTT. As protein: CASSLTLGARGNSPLHF.

The chain employs TRBV9 and TRBJ2-3, with a weak D call TRBD2 (7 bases). Germline V lookup: CDR1 SGDLS, CDR2 YYNGEE. V was clipped by 3 bases and J by 2 bases, with 13 bases between them. The CDR3 is made up of 15 amino acids. Written as DNA, the CDR3 is TGTGCCAGCAGCGAGGGGGGACTACCCACAGATACGCAGTATTTT. Protein sequence: CASSEGGLPTDTQYF.

The chain employs TRBV2 and TRBJ1-1; 10 bases match TRBD1. V lost 7 bases, J lost 7 bases, and 15 bases stayed unmatched. This CDR3 spans 16 amino acids. Germline loops: CDR1 SNHLY, CDR2 FYNNEI. The CDR3 DNA reads TGTGCCAGCATCGCAACGGCGGGACAGGGGCGACTTGAAGCTTTCTTT. This gives the protein CASIATAGQGRLEAFF.